These 27 T cell receptor beta chains originate from one sample sequenced in a study of post-analysis software for immune sequencing data. No antigen has been identified for these receptors. Whole-study results and caveats: In patients, TRBV5-6, TRBV5-1 and TRBV20-1 belonged to 4 or 5 TRBV segments found more frequently than in controls.

Unique molecular identifiers had been added to the TCR beta cDNA libraries. TCRdb itself ran the PCR reads through MiXCR, one entry per CDR3 protein. The table has about 540,000 distinct CDR3 sequences, 34% seen once. The sequenced material came from blood. Receptor source: a girl aged 2 to 17 with multiple sclerosis.

The sample holds a few counts of this clonotype. The chain uses TRBV20-1 and TRBJ2-5, with a weak D call TRBD1 (5 bases). CDR3 length: 14 amino acids. The V gene lost 4 bases and the J gene lost 0 bases, with 12 bases spanning the gap. Germline assignment: CDR1 DFQATT and CDR2 SNEGSKA (reference sequence). CDR3 DNA: TGCAGTGCTAAGGGGCGGACGTACCAAGAGACCCAGTACTTC. It encodes CSAKGRTYQETQYF.

Note on this clonotype: One junction end does not reproduce the germline sequence, and a read error may be involved. This chain uses TRBV11-2 with TRBJ2-7; tentatively, D is TRBD1 (7 bases). Germline assignment: CDR1 SGHAT and CDR2 FQNNGV. The CDR3 consists of 16 residues. The CDR3 DNA reads as TGTGCCAGCGGCTTCAGGGGGGACAGTTATACCTACGAGCAGTACTTC. Amino acids: CASGFRGDSYTYEQYF.

V usage is TRBV25-1 and J usage is TRBJ2-7; 9 nucleotides agree with TRBD1. V shed 4 bases, J shed 3 bases, and the junction held 7 bases outside the gene matches. The CDR3 extends over 15 amino acids. Germline CDR1 is MGHDK and CDR2 is SYGVNS. The CDR3, as DNA: TGTGCCAGCAGTGGGACAGGACAGGGGAACTACGAGCAGTACTTC. Its translation is CASSGTGQGNYEQYF.

This sequence joins TRBV5-5 and TRBJ2-7, with 11 bases lining up with TRBD1. Germline CDR1 SGHKS, CDR2 YYEKEE (reference sequence). The CDR3 covers 14 residues. With 7 bases clipped from V and 3 bases from J, the junction kept 6 bases outside the gene matches. The CDR3 DNA follows: TGTGCCAGCCAGGACAGGGGGCGAAACTACGAGCAGTACTTC. Its translation is CASQDRGRNYEQYF.

This clonotype was counted a few times. V and J are TRBV15 and TRBJ2-7; possible D gene TRBD2, 6 bases. The J call may be in error: the DNA end matches TRBJ2-5 better. This CDR3 spans 12 amino acids. CDR1 and CDR2 from the germline V gene are LNHNV and YYDKDF (reference sequence). The DNA for the CDR3 is TGTGCCACCAGTCGTCGGGGGGAGACCCAGTACTTC. This gives the protein CATSRRGETQYF.

The CDR3 DNA follows: TGTGCCAGCAAGGGGGCGAGAGGGACGATTTCCTACGAGCAGTACTTC. As protein: CASKGARGTISYEQYF. The genes are TRBV6-6 and TRBJ2-7; 7 positions match TRBD1. Germline values: CDR1 MNHNY, CDR2 SVGAGI (reference sequence). V lost 7 bases to trimming and J lost 1 base; unmatched junction nucleotides: 13. The CDR3 runs to 16 residues.

The J gene is TRBJ1-5, the V gene TRBV18, with TRBD1 matching 9 bases. V dropped 3 bases and J dropped 2; count of bases not matched to a gene: 8. The germline gives CDR1 KGHSH, CDR2 LQKENI. The CDR3 spans 17 residues. The CDR3 nucleotides read TGTGCCAGCTCACCTACAGGGGGCGACGTTGGCAATCAGCCCCAGCATTTT. As protein: CASSPTGGDVGNQPQHF.

The CDR3 DNA follows: TGCGCCAGCAGCTTGAATCTACGGGACAGGGCCACCAATTCACCCCTCCACTTT. Translated: CASSLNLRDRATNSPLHF. V usage is TRBV5-1 and J usage is TRBJ1-6, with 9 bases identical to TRBD1. This CDR3 comprises 18 residues. Trimming removed 1 base from V and 7 bases from J; junction bases left unmatched: 12. Germline V CDR1 and CDR2: SGHRS, YFSETQ.

This clonotype was seen only a few times. V and J are TRBV12-3 or TRBV12-4 and TRBJ1-1, with TRBD1 as a possible D gene (5 bases). V lost 3 bases and J lost 7, with 12 bases in between. This CDR3 spans 13 amino acids. CDR3 region: CASSLGQLGEAFF. The CDR3, as DNA: TGTGCCAGCAGTTTGGGGCAGCTGGGTGAAGCTTTCTTT.

The chain joins TRBV7-9 to TRBJ1-5, with TRBD1 matching 8 bases. Germline V gene lookup returns CDR1 SEHNR and CDR2 FQNEAQ (reference sequence). This CDR3 has 16 amino acids. Trimming removed 1 base from V and 2 bases from J; junction bases left unmatched: 4. CDR3 sequence: CASSLDRTGRNQPQHF. For the CDR3, the DNA is TGTGCCAGCAGCTTAGATAGGACAGGGCGCAATCAGCCCCAGCATTTT.

This clonotype has only one observation. The rearrangement joins TRBV4-1 to TRBJ2-5, with TRBD1 identical over 7 bases. The CDR3 spans 18 residues. V shed 0 bases and J 7 bases; nucleotides not matched to a gene: 17. In germline, CDR1 is MGHRA, CDR2 YSYEKL. The CDR3 bases are TGCGCCAGCAGCCAAGAGGATCCCAGGGGGACGTGGGTAGGGACCCAGTACTTC. Translating gives CASSQEDPRGTWVGTQYF.

The rearrangement links TRBV25-1 to TRBJ2-3; a weak D match, TRBD2 (7 bases). The CDR3 totals 17 residues. Trimming cost V 8 bases and J 4 bases, with 25 bases left between them. Germline CDR1 reads MGHDK; CDR2 reads SYGVNS. DNA for the CDR3: TGTGCCAGCCGTGGAGGGGGGGCGTTCCCTTCCGCAGATACGCAGTATTTT. Its protein is CASRGGGAFPSADTQYF.

Concerning this clonotype itself: Germline is not matched at one junction end, which may reflect a read error. This chain uses TRBV6-1 with TRBJ1-4; no reliable D call. CDR1 and CDR2 from the germline V gene are MNHNS and SASEGT. CDR3 length equals 16 residues. The CDR3 is CTSSESSPRPREKLFF. The CDR3, as DNA: TGTACCAGCAGTGAGAGTTCGCCCCGGCCACGGGAAAAACTGTTTTTT.

The CDR3 sequence is CASSYLDSNTGELFF. In DNA, the CDR3 is TGTGCCAGCAGTTATCTGGATTCGAACACCGGGGAGCTGTTTTTT. The chain has TRBV2 and TRBJ2-2; D call uncertain. The germline CDR1 and CDR2 sequences are SNHLY and FYNNEI. The CDR3 totals 15 residues. V was pared by 5 bases and J by 0 bases, with 10 bases between.

The chain is built from TRBV4-1 and TRBJ2-3; 7 bases map to TRBD1. Trimming cost V 3 bases and J 9 bases; bases outside gene matches: 12. This CDR3 region has 15 residues. Looked up from germline, CDR1 is MGHRA and CDR2 is YSYEKL. The DNA of the CDR3 is TGCGCCAGCAGCCACGGCGACAGGGAGTACGAGACGCAGTATTTT. Translation gives CASSHGDREYETQYF.

The V gene is TRBV2, the J gene TRBJ2-5, with a tentative D call TRBD2 (6 bases). The germline V and J ends were trimmed by 5 bases and 2 bases, with 12 bases remaining between them. The CDR3 length is 14 residues. Germline V CDR1 and CDR2: SNHLY, FYNNEI. The CDR3 reads CASSKGTYQETQYF. DNA of the CDR3: TGTGCCAGCAGTAAAGGGACTTATCAAGAGACCCAGTACTTC.

This clonotype turned up a few times. J is TRBJ1-2 and V is TRBV20-1; D perhaps matches TRBD1 (5 bases). Trimming stripped 6 bases from V and 4 bases from J, with 18 bases between. From germline, CDR1 is DFQATT and CDR2 SNEGSKA (reference sequence). The CDR3 is made up of 14 amino acids. In DNA, the CDR3 is TGCAGTGCCTCGAAAGGGGTAGTTAGCTATGGCTACACCTTC. Protein product: CSASKGVVSYGYTF.

The chain has TRBV11-2 and TRBJ2-6; 7 bases line up with TRBD1. There are 18 residues in the CDR3. Trimming at V came to 5 bases and at J to 2 bases, leaving 12 bases not matched to a gene. CDR1 is SGHAT and CDR2 is FQNNGV in the germline V gene. CDR3: CASSPLKRGGTGANVLTF. The CDR3 region has the DNA TGTGCCAGCAGCCCCCTAAAGAGAGGGGGCACTGGGGCCAACGTCCTGACTTTC.

This clonotype was seen only a few times. The rearrangement uses TRBV19 and TRBJ2-5, with a possible D match to TRBD2 (6 bases). There are 13 residues in the CDR3. V shed 3 bases and J shed 5 bases, with 10 bases lying between them. CDR1 and CDR2 from the germline V gene are LNHDA and SQIVND (reference sequence). CDR3 amino acids: CASSIPGTETQYF. In DNA, the CDR3 is TGTGCCAGTAGTATTCCGGGGACTGAGACCCAGTACTTC.

Turning to this clonotype: Mismatch with germline at one junction end may stem from a read error. The rearrangement joins TRBV5-1 to TRBJ2-1, with D tentatively TRBD2 (6 bases). The CDR3 extends over 16 amino acids. Germline V gives CDR1 SGHRS, CDR2 YFSETQ. CDR3 sequence (DNA): TGCGCCAGCAGCCTTGAAGGGACTCCTTACTACAATGGGCAGTTCTTC. This translates into CASSLEGTPYYNGQFF. The variable domain in full, completed from reference TRBV5-1 and TRBJ2-1, reads KAGVTQTPRYLIKTRGQQVTLSCSPISGHRSVSWYQQTPGQGLQFLFEYFSETQRNKGNFPGRFSGRQFSNSRSEMNVSTLELGDSALYLCASSLEGTPYYNGQFFGPGTRLTVL.

This clonotype was seen a handful of times. This chain joins TRBV20-1 and TRBJ2-4; D call uncertain. With 0 bases removed from V and 3 bases from J, the gap between germline ends came to 15 bases. The CDR3 has 16 amino acids. CDR1 is DFQATT, CDR2 SNEGSKA, per germline (reference sequence). The CDR3 is CSARDQLEVDKNIQYF. CDR3 nucleotide sequence: TGCAGTGCTAGAGATCAATTGGAAGTGGACAAAAACATTCAGTACTTC.

Only a few counts were recorded for this clonotype. The chain carries TRBV4-1 and TRBJ2-7; TRBD2 matches 8 bases. The CDR3 is made up of 16 amino acids. Unmatched junction bases numbered 7, after V lost 0 bases and J lost 3 bases. Germline V lookup: CDR1 MGHRA, CDR2 YSYEKL. CDR3 in amino acids: CASSQEASGGSYEQYF. The CDR3 nucleotides read TGCGCCAGCAGCCAAGAGGCCAGCGGGGGCAGCTACGAGCAGTACTTC.

The genes are TRBV27 and TRBJ1-2; D is unclear. In germline, CDR1 is MNHEY, CDR2 SMNVEV (reference sequence). V lost 6 bases and J 6 bases, leaving 23 bases between the germline ends. CDR3 size: 16 residues. The CDR3 sequence: CASSHELRGFRDGYTF. For the CDR3, the DNA is TGTGCCAGCAGCCACGAACTCCGAGGGTTCAGAGATGGCTACACCTTC.

The V call is TRBV28, the J call TRBJ1-6, with D uncertain. Germline loops: CDR1 MDHEN, CDR2 SYDVKM. Trimming cost V 5 bases and J 7 bases, with 15 bases left between them. The CDR3 extends over 15 amino acids. CDR3 sequence: CASSPRGSGNSPLHF. CDR3 coding DNA: TGTGCCAGCAGTCCTCGGGGATCGGGGAATTCACCCCTCCACTTT.

The gene calls are TRBV27 and TRBJ1-2, with 7 nucleotides matching TRBD1. CDR3 size: 14 residues. With V trimmed by 4 bases and J by 8 bases, 10 bases remained unmatched. CDR1 is MNHEY and CDR2 is SMNVEV in the germline V gene (reference sequence). The CDR3 region is CASSSTRTGRGYTF. The CDR3 DNA follows: TGTGCCAGCAGTTCAACCAGGACAGGACGCGGCTACACCTTC.

The chain uses TRBV5-5 and TRBJ2-1, with D unresolved. The CDR3 length is 12 residues. Trimming pared 4 bases from V and 8 bases from J, leaving 10 bases between. Germline CDR1 is SGHKS and CDR2 is YYEKEE (reference sequence). The CDR3 region has the DNA TGTGCCAGCAGCCCTTCGTTCGATGAGCAGTTCTTC. Its protein product is CASSPSFDEQFF.

V gene TRBV19 combines with J gene TRBJ2-2, with TRBD1 matching 11 bases. Germline CDR1 reads LNHDA; CDR2 reads SQIVND (reference sequence). The CDR3 has 15 residues. With V trimmed by 6 bases and J by 6 bases, 6 bases remained unmatched. The CDR3 loop is CASRPGTGGPGELFF. In DNA, the CDR3 is TGTGCCAGTAGGCCCGGGACAGGGGGTCCCGGGGAGCTGTTTTTT. The full variable domain, completed using reference TRBV19 and TRBJ2-2, is DGGITQSPKYLFRKEGQNVTLSCEQNLNHDAMYWYRQDPGQGLRLIYYSQIVNDFQKGDIAEGYSVSREKKESFPLTVTSAQKNPTAFYLCASRPGTGGPGELFFGEGSRLTVL.